A single sample gave rise to the 23 T cell receptor beta chains below, sequenced in a study of vaccination effects on CD4 cells after COVID-19. Investigators separated out CD4+ T cells once around nine days of culture had passed. For these receptors, no antigen is known. The repertoire was sequenced with immunoSEQ multiplex PCR; TCRdb's copy has only in-frame clones and lacks some. Of tens of thousands of clones listed, about 74% were seen once; the top ten hold 2.5% to 3.5%. Source: CD4+ T cells from PBMCs cultured without peptide, taken before COVID-19 vaccination. These receptors all stem from a human donor who received a COVID-19 vaccine.

This chain uses TRBV5-1 with TRBJ1-2; no clear D. This CDR3 is built from 15 residues. V lost 0 bases and J 8 bases, leaving 17 bases between the germline ends. Germline-derived CDR1 and CDR2 are SGHRS and YFSETQ. The CDR3 is CASSLDPPNAGGYTF. The CDR3 nucleotides are TGCGCCAGCAGCTTGGATCCCCCGAACGCGGGCGGCTACACCTTC.

This clone was recorded a few times. J is TRBJ2-1 and V is TRBV18; 7 nucleotides line up with TRBD2. Germline trimming cut 1 base from V and 4 bases from J; bases unmatched to any gene: 4. The CDR3 is 15 amino acids. Germline V lookup: CDR1 KGHSH, CDR2 LQKENI. The chain's CDR3 is CASSPLSGEYNEQFF. The DNA for the CDR3 is TGTGCCAGCTCACCACTGAGCGGGGAGTACAATGAGCAGTTCTTC.

This clone was picked up one time. CDR3 residues: CASIGTGPFNEQFF. The CDR3 nucleotides read TGTGCCAGCATAGGGACAGGGCCTTTCAATGAGCAGTTCTTC. The V call is TRBV6-5, the J call TRBJ2-1; 9 nucleotides line up with TRBD1. Germline CDR1 is MNHEY and CDR2 is SVGAGI. Trimming cost V 7 bases and J 6 bases; bases outside gene matches: 7. This CDR3 is 14 amino acids long.

The genes are TRBV28 and TRBJ2-3; TRBD2 might be the D (7 bases). This CDR3 is built from 15 residues. Germline V gene data show CDR1 as MDHEN and CDR2 as SYDVKM. The V end was cut by 5 bases, the J end by 6 bases, with 18 bases between. The CDR3 region has the DNA TGTGCCAGCAGTGCGGCGGGGGCCCGGGGCGATACGCAGTATTTT. Residues: CASSAAGARGDTQYF.

The chain uses TRBV9 and TRBJ1-4, with D maybe TRBD1 (6 bases). Trimming left V 2 bases short and J 5 bases short, with 13 bases between. The germline V gene has CDR1 SGDLS and CDR2 YYNGEE. The length of the CDR3 is 15 residues. The CDR3 spells CASSVDTGTNEKLFF. The CDR3 coding sequence is TGTGCCAGCAGCGTTGATACAGGGACCAATGAAAAACTGTTTTTT. Based on the CDR3 plus reference TRBV9 and TRBJ1-4, the full variable domain is DSGVTQTPKHLITATGQRVTLRCSPRSGDLSVYWYQQSLDQGLQFLIQYYNGEERAKGNILERFSAQQFPDLHSELNLSSLELGDSALYFCASSVDTGTNEKLFFGSGTQLSVL.

This rearrangement joins TRBV12-3 or TRBV12-4 to TRBJ1-1; no clear D. The V gene lost 6 bases and the J gene lost 8 bases, with 10 bases spanning the gap. This CDR3 has 11 amino acids. CDR3 nucleotide sequence: TGTGCCAGCAGCGCCACTCGGGAAGCTTTCTTT. Protein product: CASSATREAFF.

The chain uses TRBV5-8 and TRBJ1-1; TRBD1 matches at 7 bases. Trimming cost V 4 bases and J 0 bases; bases outside gene matches: 3. This CDR3 region has 14 residues. Germline V gene sequence: CDR1 SGHTS, CDR2 YDEGEE. The CDR3: CASSIGTVNTEAFF. The CDR3 DNA follows: TGTGCCAGCAGCATCGGGACAGTGAACACTGAAGCTTTCTTT.

This chain links TRBV5-8 with TRBJ2-6; maybe TRBD2 (6 bases). V shed 0 bases and J shed 5 bases, with 15 bases lying between them. CDR1 SGHTS and CDR2 YDEGEE come from the germline V gene. The CDR3 runs to 17 residues. CDR3 nucleotides: TGTGCCAGCAGCTTGGACTTAGGAGGGAGGCGGGCCAACGTCCTGACTTTC. This translates into CASSLDLGGRRANVLTF.

This clone has only a few counts. The chain has TRBV5-1 and TRBJ1-6, with D tentatively TRBD1 (5 bases). CDR1 is SGHRS, CDR2 YFSETQ, per germline. Trimming removed 4 bases at V and 10 bases at J, with 12 bases between. The CDR3 spans 13 residues. CDR3 sequence: CASSLGVGSPLHF. The CDR3 DNA reads TGCGCCAGCAGCCTAGGGGTCGGGTCACCCCTCCACTTT.

V and J are TRBV19 and TRBJ1-2, with D perhaps matching TRBD1 (5 bases). CDR1 is LNHDA, CDR2 SQIVND, per germline (reference sequence). This CDR3 contains 15 residues. Trimming removed 10 bases at V and 4 bases at J, with 22 bases between. For the CDR3, the DNA is TGTGCCACGTTCACCGGGACGACGACTTTCTATGGCTACACCTTC. Translation: CATFTGTTTFYGYTF.

A single count supports this clone. The chain combines TRBV9 with TRBJ2-5, with 12 bases lining up with TRBD2. Trimming took 2 bases from V and 2 from J; bases not matched to a gene: 4. The germline gives CDR1 SGDLS, CDR2 YYNGEE. CDR3 size: 16 residues. CDR3 DNA: TGTGCCAGCAGCGTTTTCGGACTAGCGGGGCAAGAGACCCAGTACTTC. This sequence encodes CASSVFGLAGQETQYF.

The chain links TRBV7-9 to TRBJ1-1; TRBD1 agrees at 8 bases. The CDR3 is 13 amino acids. The V segment lost 5 bases and the J segment 7 bases; nucleotides outside the gene matches: 6. The germline CDR1 and CDR2 sequences are SEHNR and FQNEAQ (reference sequence). The chain's CDR3 is CASSRQGFGEAFF. The CDR3 bases are TGTGCCAGCAGCCGACAGGGGTTCGGTGAAGCTTTCTTT.

The V call is TRBV14, the J call TRBJ2-5; D is ambiguous. There are 13 residues in the CDR3. V dropped 3 bases and J dropped 8 bases, with 13 bases sitting between them. CDR1 is SGHDN, CDR2 FVKESK, per germline. The CDR3 spells CASSQTMTLTQYF. CDR3 sequence (DNA): TGTGCCAGCAGCCAGACCATGACCCTTACCCAGTACTTC.

The CDR3 loop is CASSVSPGLDNQPQHF. The CDR3 DNA is TGTGCCAGCAGTGTATCCCCGGGTCTGGACAATCAGCCCCAGCATTTT. J is TRBJ1-5 and V is TRBV6-1, with D hard to call. V lost 4 bases, J lost 3 bases, and 16 bases lay in between. The germline V gene has CDR1 MNHNS and CDR2 SASEGT. The CDR3 is made up of 16 amino acids.

This clone has a handful of counts. The J gene is TRBJ1-1, the V gene TRBV19; D is unclear. Trimming pared 5 bases from V and 10 bases from J, leaving 14 bases between. This CDR3 spans 12 amino acids. Germline CDR1 and CDR2: LNHDA and SQIVND (reference sequence). CDR3 residues: CASSVGRRGAFF. The CDR3 region has the DNA TGTGCCAGTAGTGTCGGACGTAGAGGAGCTTTCTTT.

This clone turned up a few times. This chain uses TRBV9 with TRBJ2-2; D is undetermined. This CDR3 has 15 amino acids. Germline assignment: CDR1 SGDLS and CDR2 YYNGEE. With 3 bases removed from V and 3 bases from J, the gap between germline ends came to 12 bases. The CDR3 region has the DNA TGTGCCAGCAGCGCGAGGAGTCTGGACACCGGGGAGCTGTTTTTT. Its translation is CASSARSLDTGELFF.

The gene calls are TRBV2 and TRBJ2-5; D possibly corresponds to TRBD2 (6 bases). Germline CDR1 reads SNHLY; CDR2 reads FYNNEI. The CDR3 is 13 amino acids. V was clipped by 7 bases and J by 5 bases, with 14 bases between them. The CDR3 DNA reads as TGTGCCAGCACTACTAACGGAGGGGAGACCCAGTACTTC. Protein: CASTTNGGETQYF.

This chain joins TRBV10-2 and TRBJ1-3; no definite D call. The CDR3 extends over 15 amino acids. Germline loops: CDR1 WSHSY, CDR2 SAAADI. Trimming removed 1 base at V and 2 bases at J, with 9 bases between. CDR3 nucleotide sequence: TGCGCCAGCAGTGAGTGGTTGCAGGCTGGAAACACCATATATTTT. This encodes CASSEWLQAGNTIYF.

The chain uses TRBV10-3 and TRBJ1-3, with 10 bases fitting TRBD1. Per the germline V gene, CDR1 is ENHRY and CDR2 is SYGVKD. This CDR3 comprises 18 residues. The trim removed 6 bases at V and 2 bases at J, leaving 13 bases unmatched. The CDR3 region is CAISPGTGDFFAGNTIYF. CDR3 coding DNA: TGTGCCATCAGCCCCGGGACAGGGGATTTTTTCGCTGGAAACACCATATATTTT.

The V call is TRBV19, the J call TRBJ1-3; D is undetermined. CDR1 and CDR2 (germline): LNHDA, SQIVND (reference sequence). This CDR3 has 13 amino acids. V was shortened by 5 bases and J by 4 bases, with 9 bases between the two germline ends. The CDR3 DNA follows: TGTGCCAGTAGTCGGGCTGGAGGAAACACCATATATTTT. Its translation is CASSRAGGNTIYF.

This sequence joins TRBV6-5 and TRBJ2-1, with TRBD1 matching 10 bases. CDR1 and CDR2 (germline): MNHEY, SVGAGI. Trimming at V came to 6 bases and at J to 5 bases, leaving 7 bases not matched to a gene. The CDR3 extends over 15 amino acids. CDR3 sequence (DNA): TGTGCCAGCAGCTTCGACAGGGGGCTTCACAATGAGCAGTTCTTC. This codes for CASSFDRGLHNEQFF.

J is TRBJ2-7 and V is TRBV6-6; a possible D gene is TRBD2 (6 bases). V was trimmed by 5 bases and J by 0 bases, leaving 14 bases between them. The CDR3 spans 15 residues. Looked up from germline, CDR1 is MNHNY and CDR2 is SVGAGI (reference sequence). The CDR3 spells CASSPQGGGSYEQYV. The CDR3 coding sequence is TGTGCCAGCAGTCCCCAGGGAGGTGGCTCCTACGAGCAGTACGTC.

The chain couples TRBV5-1 to TRBJ2-3; possibly TRBD2 for D (6 bases). Germline V gives CDR1 SGHRS, CDR2 YFSETQ. V lost 4 bases and J lost 0, with 9 bases in between. The CDR3 sequence is 14 residues long. The CDR3 is CASSRGTSTDTQYF. In DNA, the CDR3 is TGCGCCAGCAGCCGCGGGACTAGCACAGATACGCAGTATTTT.